The 29 T cell receptor beta chains below were found in one sample sequenced in a study of CD8+CD57+ T cells in acquired aplastic anemia. Template material for TCR beta VDJ and CDR3 profiling consisted of genomic DNA. MiXCR was run by TCRdb on the reads, yielding one entry per CDR3 protein. In the table there are about 160,000 distinct CDR3 sequences, more than 45% of which are singletons. Only patients with CD8+CD57+ cell expansion on flow cytometry were chosen for sequencing. Sequenced input: sorted CD4+, CD8+, or CD8+CD57+ T cells (not recorded which) from PBMCs. The receptors originated from a human donor with aplastic anemia.

This clonotype was recorded once. The chain employs TRBV11-2 and TRBJ2-1; no firm D call. The CDR3 consists of 15 residues. From germline, CDR1 is SGHAT and CDR2 FQNNGV. V was clipped by 5 bases and J by 0 bases, with 11 bases between them. CDR3 protein: CASSQDASSYNEQFF. The CDR3 nucleotides are TGTGCCAGCAGCCAGGACGCCAGCTCCTACAATGAGCAGTTCTTC.

This clonotype was recorded many times. The rearrangement uses TRBV29-1 and TRBJ2-7, with D tentatively TRBD1 (6 bases). This CDR3 spans 11 amino acids. Trimming stripped 5 bases from V and 1 base from J, with 6 bases between. The germline gives CDR1 SQVTM, CDR2 ANQGSEA. Here the CDR3 DNA reads TGCAGCGTTCAGGGGTCCTACGAGCAGTACTTC. Amino acids: CSVQGSYEQYF.

This clonotype was seen a handful of times. The gene calls are TRBV5-4 and TRBJ1-4, with D unclear. Germline loops: CDR1 SGHNT, CDR2 YYREEE (reference sequence). CDR3 length equals 14 residues. Trimming left V 4 bases short and J 0 bases short, with 7 bases between. Here the CDR3 reads CASSPRATNEKLFF. The CDR3 DNA follows: TGTGCCAGCAGCCCCCGCGCAACTAATGAAAAACTGTTTTTT.

This clonotype was counted ten times or more. The V and J genes are TRBV20-1 and TRBJ1-2, with no clear D. Germline lookup yields CDR1 DFQATT and CDR2 SNEGSKA (reference sequence). CDR3 length equals 14 residues. V lost 6 bases and J lost 7, with 21 bases in between. The CDR3 protein is CSAPESRGVVGYTF. In DNA, the CDR3 is TGCAGTGCGCCTGAGAGTCGTGGGGTTGTTGGCTACACCTTC.

This clonotype was detected ten times or more. The gene calls are TRBV12-3 or TRBV12-4 and TRBJ2-3, with 8 positions matching TRBD2. The junction had 2 bases not matched to a gene; V was cut back by 5 bases and J by 1 base. The CDR3 runs 14 residues. The CDR3 spells CASSEAGGTDTQYF. The CDR3 DNA reads TGTGCCAGCAGTGAAGCGGGAGGCACAGATACGCAGTATTTT.

The chain is built from TRBV15 and TRBJ1-1; D is perhaps TRBD1 (6 bases). The CDR3 is 12 residues long. The V end was cut by 3 bases, the J end by 11 bases, with 13 bases between. Germline CDR1 and CDR2: LNHNV and YYDKDF (reference sequence). CDR3 loop: CATSRDRKEAFF. CDR3 coding DNA: TGTGCCACCAGCAGGGACAGAAAGGAGGCTTTCTTT. Variable domain in full (rest from reference TRBV15 and TRBJ1-1): DAMVIQNPRYQVTQFGKPVTLSCSQTLNHNVMYWYQQKSSQAPKLLFHYYDKDFNNEADTPDNFQSRRPNTSFCFLDIRSPGLGDTAMYLCATSRDRKEAFFGQGTRLTVV.

This clonotype was seen repeatedly, ten times or more. This chain joins TRBV5-1 and TRBJ2-5, with 8 bases aligning to TRBD2. Germline CDR1 SGHRS, CDR2 YFSETQ. This CDR3 is built from 16 residues. After removal of 4 bases from V and 0 bases from J, the junction contained 8 bases not matched to a gene. CDR3 sequence (DNA): TGCGCCAGCAGCACAAGGACTAGCTCGTACCAAGAGACCCAGTACTTC. Translating gives CASSTRTSSYQETQYF.

The rearrangement uses TRBV6-5 and TRBJ1-5; no clear D. CDR1 and CDR2 (germline): MNHEY, SVGAGI. V was trimmed by 6 bases and J by 0 bases, leaving 3 bases between them. The CDR3 runs to 12 residues. DNA for the CDR3: TGTGCCAGCAGATATAGCAATCAGCCCCAGCATTTT. It is translated as CASRYSNQPQHF.

This chain links TRBV7-2 with TRBJ1-6; TRBD1 matches at 11 bases. V was pared by 4 bases and J by 10 bases, with 6 bases of the junction left unmatched. Germline V gene sequence: CDR1 SGHTA, CDR2 FQGNSA. The CDR3 is 15 amino acids. CDR3 nucleotide sequence: TGTGCCAGCAGCTGGTCGGGACAGGGGGAATCACCCCTCCACTTT. Translation gives CASSWSGQGESPLHF.

This clonotype was recorded many times. The rearrangement uses TRBV7-3 and TRBJ2-3; D is perhaps TRBD2 (6 bases). The length of the CDR3 is 12 residues. V was cut by 5 bases and J by 6 bases, with 9 bases left in between. The V gene's germline CDR1 is SGHTA and CDR2 FQGTGA. CDR3 amino acids: CASSRRDDTQYF. The CDR3 DNA reads TGTGCCAGCAGCCGGAGGGATGATACGCAGTATTTT.

With regard to this clonotype: This likely comes from a read error, as the CDR3 has no conserved phenylalanine or tryptophan at its end. No DNA is shown, since the ends of the CDR3 on it are uncertain; the CDR3 is the one TCRdb lists. This sequence joins TRBV9 and TRBJ2-6. Germline assignment: CDR1 SGDLS and CDR2 YYNGEE. Including both end residues, the CDR3 is 8 amino acids long. CDR3 loop: CASRVNSR.

Ten or more counts support this clonotype. The chain has TRBV9 and TRBJ2-1; 7 bases line up with TRBD1. The length of the CDR3 is 15 residues. Trimming took 1 base from V and 9 from J; bases not matched to a gene: 10. Germline V gives CDR1 SGDLS, CDR2 YYNGEE. This CDR3 is CASSVQGTVIGEQFF. CDR3 DNA sequence: TGTGCCAGCAGCGTACAGGGGACAGTAATCGGTGAGCAGTTCTTC. Full variable domain (outside the CDR3, taken from reference TRBV9 and TRBJ2-1): DSGVTQTPKHLITATGQRVTLRCSPRSGDLSVYWYQQSLDQGLQFLIQYYNGEERAKGNILERFSAQQFPDLHSELNLSSLELGDSALYFCASSVQGTVIGEQFFGPGTRLTVL.

The table lists this clonotype with many counts. V gene TRBV7-2 combines with J gene TRBJ2-5; no clear D. CDR3 size: 13 residues. The V and J ends lost 4 bases and 5 bases respectively, with 11 bases between them. Germline-derived CDR1 and CDR2 are SGHTA and FQGNSA. The CDR3: CASSSLGRETQYF. The CDR3, as DNA: TGTGCCAGCAGCTCGCTAGGGCGGGAGACCCAGTACTTC.

V usage is TRBV5-5 and J usage is TRBJ2-3; no firm D call. V was shortened by 0 bases and J by 0 bases, with 5 bases between the two germline ends. This CDR3 region has 14 residues. From germline, CDR1 is SGHKS and CDR2 YYEKEE (reference sequence). The CDR3 nucleotides read TGTGCCAGCAGCTTGGAGATTAGCACAGATACGCAGTATTTT. This translates into CASSLEISTDTQYF. The full variable domain, completed using reference TRBV5-5 and TRBJ2-3, is DAGVTQSPTHLIKTRGQQVTLRCSPISGHKSVSWYQQVLGQGPQFIFQYYEKEERGRGNFPDRFSARQFPNYSSELNVNALLLGDSALYLCASSLEISTDTQYFGPGTRLTVL.

CDR3 DNA sequence: TGTGCCAGCGGTTCCGGGGACGGATACTATGGCTACACCTTC. Its translation: CASGSGDGYYGYTF. The V call is TRBV12-3 or TRBV12-4, the J call TRBJ1-2; D possibly corresponds to TRBD1 (5 bases). The CDR3 sequence is 14 residues long. V was clipped by 8 bases and J by 3 bases, with 16 bases between them.

As regards this clonotype: Its ends do not fully match the called genes, so a read error is possible. The chain uses TRBV15 and TRBJ1-5; 9 bases agree with TRBD1. This CDR3 contains 14 residues. Germline V CDR1 and CDR2: LNHNV, YYDKDF (reference sequence). The CDR3 loop reads CATSRGTGKQPRHF. The CDR3 bases are TGTGCCACCAGCAGGGGGACAGGGAAACAGCCCCGGCATTTT.

The chain joins TRBV25-1 to TRBJ2-1; D possibly corresponds to TRBD1 (5 bases). Per germline, CDR1 MGHDK and CDR2 SYGVNS. The CDR3 has 15 amino acids. V lost 1 base and J 3 bases, leaving 10 bases between the germline ends. In DNA, the CDR3 is TGTGCCAGCAGTGAATCAGGGCAGGTCTACAATGAGCAGTTCTTC. Amino acid sequence: CASSESGQVYNEQFF.

This clonotype showed up many times. The rearrangement uses TRBV24-1 and TRBJ1-2; D remains unclear. Germline-derived CDR1 and CDR2 are KGHDR and SFDVKD. CDR3 length: 12 residues. V dropped 4 bases and J dropped 5 bases, with 7 bases sitting between them. DNA of the CDR3: TGTGCCACCAGTGAGTGGGCTTATGGCTACACCTTC. Translating it yields CATSEWAYGYTF.

The chain has TRBV2 and TRBJ2-1, with TRBD2 identical over 13 bases. Germline loops: CDR1 SNHLY, CDR2 FYNNEI. V shed 6 bases, J shed 6 bases, and the junction held 5 bases outside the gene matches. The CDR3 spans 15 residues. CDR3 amino acids: CASSAGLAGVNEQFF. CDR3 DNA: TGTGCCAGCAGCGCCGGACTAGCGGGAGTCAATGAGCAGTTCTTC.

The CDR3: CASSQPQGGSEQFF. In DNA form, the CDR3 reads TGTGCCAGCAGCCAACCACAGGGGGGTAGTGAGCAGTTCTTC. The gene calls are TRBV11-3 and TRBJ2-1, with 8 bases aligning to TRBD1. This CDR3 contains 14 residues. V shed 5 bases, J shed 9 bases, and the junction held 9 bases outside the gene matches. CDR1 and CDR2 from the germline V gene are SGHNT and YENEEA.

On this clonotype itself: The germline gene is not matched at one end of the junction; a read error may be the cause. The DNA for the CDR3 is TGCAGTGCCTTAGGCGTAGTTGGGGTCTACAATGAGCAGTCCTTC. Translated: CSALGVVGVYNEQSF. The chain is built from TRBV20-1 and TRBJ2-1; D is ambiguous. This CDR3 region has 15 residues. Germline V gene lookup returns CDR1 DFQATT and CDR2 SNEGSKA (reference sequence).

In its sample, this clonotype was seen many times. The rearrangement joins TRBV18 to TRBJ2-5; D gene uncertain. The CDR3 contains 13 residues. Germline V lookup: CDR1 KGHSH, CDR2 LQKENI. V lost 3 bases to trimming and J lost 5 bases, with 10 bases between them. The CDR3 region is CASSPGFRETQYF. CDR3 DNA: TGTGCCAGCTCACCGGGGTTTCGGGAGACCCAGTACTTC.

About this clonotype: The CDR3 end shows no conserved phenylalanine or tryptophan, and so a read error is likely. The chain carries TRBV6-2 or TRBV6-3 and TRBJ1-2; 11 bases align to TRBD1. The CDR3 consists of 16 residues. Germline V gene sequence: CDR1 MNHEY, CDR2 SVGEGT. J lost 3 bases, V lost 0 bases, and 3 bases had no gene match. Written as DNA, the CDR3 is TGTGCCAGCAGTTACTCCGGGACAGGGGGTGACTATGGCTACACCCTC. This gives the protein CASSYSGTGGDYGYTL.

The chain links TRBV9 to TRBJ1-6; the match to TRBD1 covers 8 bases. CDR1 is SGDLS, CDR2 YYNGEE, per germline. J was trimmed by 9 bases and V by 4 bases; bases with no gene match: 6. This CDR3 contains 14 residues. Written as DNA, the CDR3 is TGTGCCAGCAGCCAAACAGGGGGTGCTTCACCCCTCCACTTT. Residues: CASSQTGGASPLHF.

This clonotype was counted at least ten times. The chain employs TRBV9 and TRBJ2-5; D perhaps matches TRBD1 (6 bases). In germline, CDR1 is SGDLS, CDR2 YYNGEE. Trimming left V 3 bases short and J 4 bases short, with 19 bases between. The CDR3 runs to 16 residues. The CDR3 sequence is CASSGWGEQGRETQYF. The CDR3, as DNA: TGTGCCAGCAGCGGATGGGGAGAACAGGGAAGAGAGACCCAGTACTTC.

This chain uses TRBV10-1 with TRBJ1-1; no clear D. Germline values: CDR1 WNHNN, CDR2 SYGVQD (reference sequence). V was trimmed by 4 bases and J by 4 bases, leaving 7 bases between them. CDR3 length: 12 residues. In DNA, the CDR3 is TGCGCCAGCAGTGGGACCTCCACTGAAGCTTTCTTT. It encodes CASSGTSTEAFF.

The chain uses TRBV7-3 and TRBJ2-3; TRBD1 is a possible D gene (6 bases). From germline, CDR1 is SGHTA and CDR2 FQGTGA. The CDR3 sequence is 16 residues long. Trimming removed 6 bases at V and 4 bases at J, with 20 bases between. CDR3 in amino acids: CASSLLGQMGADTQYF. DNA for the CDR3: TGTGCCAGCAGTTTATTAGGACAGATGGGGGCAGATACGCAGTATTTT.

CDR3 nucleotide sequence: TGTGCCAGCAGTGAATCTCTATACGAGCAGTACTTC. Translation gives CASSESLYEQYF. V is TRBV2 and J is TRBJ2-7, with unresolved D. CDR1 and CDR2 from the germline V gene are SNHLY and FYNNEI. CDR3 length equals 12 residues. Trimming pared 2 bases from V and 4 bases from J, leaving 6 bases between.

A single count supports this clonotype. The V and J genes are TRBV9 and TRBJ1-2; D perhaps matches TRBD1 (6 bases). V lost 4 bases, J lost 4 bases, and 20 bases lay in between. CDR1 is SGDLS and CDR2 is YYNGEE in the germline V gene. CDR3 length: 16 residues. As DNA, the CDR3 is TGTGCCAGCAGCCAAGTAGGAACAGGGACGGTCTATGGCTACACCTTC. Its protein product is CASSQVGTGTVYGYTF.